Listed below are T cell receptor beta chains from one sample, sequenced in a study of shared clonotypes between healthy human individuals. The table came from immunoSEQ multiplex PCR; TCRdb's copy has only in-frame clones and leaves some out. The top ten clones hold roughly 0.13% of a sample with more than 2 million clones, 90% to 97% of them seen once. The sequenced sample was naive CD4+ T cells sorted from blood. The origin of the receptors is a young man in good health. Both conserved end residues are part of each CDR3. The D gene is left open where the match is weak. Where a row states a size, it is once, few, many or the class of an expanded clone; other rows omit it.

CDR3 DNA: TGTGCCATCAGTGAGTCCGGGAAGGGGGAGACCCAGTACTTC
CDR3 protein: CAISESGKGETQYF
V gene: TRBV10-3
D gene: NA
J gene: TRBJ2-5
clone size: few

CDR3 DNA: TGCGCCAGCAGCCTACGGGACCGAGGCTACGAGCAGTACTTC
CDR3 protein: CASSLRDRGYEQYF
V gene: TRBV5-1
D gene: NA
J gene: TRBJ2-7
clone size: NA

CDR3 DNA: TGCGCCAGCGGAAGGGACGGGGTCTATGGCTACACCTTC
CDR3 protein: CASGRDGVYGYTF
V gene: TRBV5-1
D gene: NA
J gene: TRBJ1-2
clone size: NA

CDR3 DNA: TGTGCCAGTTGGATAGCGGCATCGAACACCGGGGAGCTGTTTTTT
CDR3 protein: CASWIAASNTGELFF
V gene: TRBV19
D gene: NA
J gene: TRBJ2-2
clone size: NA

CDR3 DNA: TGTGCCACCCCGTCCGGCTCAGCCTACAATGAGCAGTTCTTC
CDR3 protein: CATPSGSAYNEQFF
V gene: TRBV7-9
D gene: NA
J gene: TRBJ2-1
clone size: NA

CDR3 DNA: TGTGCCAGCAGCCCCCGGACCAATACCGGGGAGCTGTTTTTT
CDR3 protein: CASSPRTNTGELFF
V gene: TRBV9
D gene: NA
J gene: TRBJ2-2
clone size: NA

CDR3 DNA: TGTGCCAGCAGTTTGGCAGGTTACGAGCAGTACTTC
CDR3 protein: CASSLAGYEQYF
V gene: TRBV28
D gene: NA
J gene: TRBJ2-7
clone size: NA

CDR3 DNA: TGTGCCATCAGTGTGGGGGGACTAGCGGGGTTTAAAGACACCGGGGAGCTGTTTTTT
CDR3 protein: CAISVGGLAGFKDTGELFF
V gene: TRBV10-3
D gene: TRBD2
J gene: TRBJ2-2
clone size: NA

CDR3 DNA: TGTGCCAGCTCACGAAGTTTGGGACAGGGGACTAATGAAAAACTGTTTTTT
CDR3 protein: CASSRSLGQGTNEKLFF
V gene: TRBV18
D gene: TRBD1
J gene: TRBJ1-4
clone size: NA

CDR3 DNA: TGTGCCATCAGTGAGTCACTAGCGGGGGTGATCAATGAGCAGTTCTTC
CDR3 protein: CAISESLAGVINEQFF
V gene: TRBV10-3
D gene: TRBD2
J gene: TRBJ2-1
clone size: NA

CDR3 DNA: TGTGCCAGCAGGGCGGGACAGGGGGCCGGACAGCAGTACTTC
CDR3 protein: CASRAGQGAGQQYF
V gene: TRBV28
D gene: TRBD1
J gene: TRBJ2-7
clone size: NA

CDR3 DNA: TGTGCCAGCAGAGGGGTACCGGGGGGAGAGACCCAGTACTTC
CDR3 protein: CASRGVPGGETQYF
V gene: TRBV21-1
D gene: NA
J gene: TRBJ2-5
clone size: once

CDR3 DNA: TGCGCCAGCAGCGCGGACCTCCCATCGAACACCGGGGAGCTGTTTTTT
CDR3 protein: CASSADLPSNTGELFF
V gene: TRBV5-1
D gene: NA
J gene: TRBJ2-2
clone size: NA

CDR3 DNA: TGTGCCAGCAGCGTAAGGACAGGGGGCTGTGGCTACACCTTC
CDR3 protein: CASSVRTGGCGYTF
V gene: TRBV21-1
D gene: NA
J gene: TRBJ1-2
clone size: NA

CDR3 DNA: TGTGCCATCAGAGAGCCGGGACAGGGCCACCCCTACGAGCAGTACTTC
CDR3 protein: CAIREPGQGHPYEQYF
V gene: TRBV10-3
D gene: TRBD1
J gene: TRBJ2-7
clone size: NA

CDR3 DNA: TGTGCCTGGAGTGTACAGGGGTTCAATCAGCCCCAGCATTTT
CDR3 protein: CAWSVQGFNQPQHF
V gene: TRBV30
D gene: TRBD1
J gene: TRBJ1-5
clone size: once

CDR3 DNA: TGTGCCAGCAGCGTAGCGGGTCCTAACACCGGGGAGCTGTTTTTT
CDR3 protein: CASSVAGPNTGELFF
V gene: TRBV7-8
D gene: TRBD2
J gene: TRBJ2-2
clone size: NA

CDR3 DNA: TGTGCCAGCAGTTACGGCGGGCAGGGGACCTCCTACGAGCAGTACTTC
CDR3 protein: CASSYGGQGTSYEQYF
V gene: TRBV6-6
D gene: NA
J gene: TRBJ2-7
clone size: few

CDR3 DNA: TGCGCCAGCAGTGAACGGGAAGCTAACTATGGCTACACCTTC
CDR3 protein: CASSEREANYGYTF
V gene: TRBV10-2
D gene: NA
J gene: TRBJ1-2
clone size: once

CDR3 DNA: TGTGCCAGCAGTGAAGCTGGGTGGGAGCAGTACTTC
CDR3 protein: CASSEAGWEQYF
V gene: TRBV2
D gene: NA
J gene: TRBJ2-7
clone size: NA

CDR3 DNA: TGTGCCAGCAGCTTAGTTAGCGGAGTTAGCACAGATACGCAGTATTTT
CDR3 protein: CASSLVSGVSTDTQYF
V gene: TRBV11-2
D gene: NA
J gene: TRBJ2-3
clone size: NA

CDR3 DNA: TGTGCCAGCAGACCCGTACAGGGGAGGGGACAGCCCCAGCATTTT
CDR3 protein: CASRPVQGRGQPQHF
V gene: TRBV6-5
D gene: TRBD1
J gene: TRBJ1-5
clone size: NA

CDR3 DNA: TGTGCCAGCAGCTTAGGGGGACATAAGAGCTCCTACGAGCAGTACTTC
CDR3 protein: CASSLGGHKSSYEQYF
V gene: TRBV5-4
D gene: NA
J gene: TRBJ2-7
clone size: NA

CDR3 DNA: TGCGCCAGCAGCTTAGACGGGACAGGGAGGACAGATACGCAGTATTTT
CDR3 protein: CASSLDGTGRTDTQYF
V gene: TRBV5-1
D gene: TRBD1
J gene: TRBJ2-3
clone size: NA

CDR3 DNA: TGTGCCTGGGGTAAGAGGGCCGGGGCCAACGTCCTGACTTTC
CDR3 protein: CAWGKRAGANVLTF
V gene: TRBV30
D gene: NA
J gene: TRBJ2-6
clone size: NA

CDR3 DNA: TGTGCCAGCAGCGTAGCTTCACATTCTCTGAATTCACCCCTCCACTTT
CDR3 protein: CASSVASHSLNSPLHF
V gene: TRBV9
D gene: NA
J gene: TRBJ1-6
clone size: NA

CDR3 DNA: TGCAGCGTTGGAGGGGACCTCTCTGGAAACACCATATATTTT
CDR3 protein: CSVGGDLSGNTIYF
V gene: TRBV29-1
D gene: NA
J gene: TRBJ1-3
clone size: NA

CDR3 DNA: TGTGCCAGCATGTTGGACTCGGGCAATCAGCCCCAGCATTTT
CDR3 protein: CASMLDSGNQPQHF
V gene: TRBV27
D gene: NA
J gene: TRBJ1-5
clone size: NA

CDR3 DNA: TGCGCCAGCAGCCAGGCGCCGGGACAGGGGGTAGAAAAACTGTTTTTT
CDR3 protein: CASSQAPGQGVEKLFF
V gene: TRBV4-1
D gene: TRBD1
J gene: TRBJ1-4
clone size: once

CDR3 DNA: TGTGCCTGGAGGACAGGGACTAACACTGAAGCTTTCTTT
CDR3 protein: CAWRTGTNTEAFF
V gene: TRBV30
D gene: TRBD1
J gene: TRBJ1-1
clone size: NA

CDR3 DNA: TGTGCTAGTGGCGGGGTCCGGATATACAATGAGCAGTTCTTC
CDR3 protein: CASGGVRIYNEQFF
V gene: TRBV12-5
D gene: NA
J gene: TRBJ2-1
clone size: NA

CDR3 DNA: TGCGCCAGCAGTGAGTCTATGGGCTATGGCTACACCTTC
CDR3 protein: CASSESMGYGYTF
V gene: TRBV10-1
D gene: NA
J gene: TRBJ1-2
clone size: NA

CDR3 DNA: TGTGCCATCAGTAACTGGGGACAGAGCTCCTACGAGCAGTACTTC
CDR3 protein: CAISNWGQSSYEQYF
V gene: TRBV10-3
D gene: TRBD1
J gene: TRBJ2-7
clone size: NA

CDR3 DNA: TGCGCCAGCAGCCAAGGGGACAGGGAGGACACTGAAGCTTTCTTT
CDR3 protein: CASSQGDREDTEAFF
V gene: TRBV4-3
D gene: TRBD1
J gene: TRBJ1-1
clone size: NA

CDR3 DNA: TGTGCCAGCAGCCTATTCGGGACAGGACTTAATGAAAAACTGTTTTTT
CDR3 protein: CASSLFGTGLNEKLFF
V gene: TRBV7-2
D gene: TRBD1
J gene: TRBJ1-4
clone size: NA

CDR3 DNA: TGCGCCAGCAGCTTGGGGCAGGGGCCTCCAGCAGATACGCAGTATTTT
CDR3 protein: CASSLGQGPPADTQYF
V gene: TRBV5-1
D gene: NA
J gene: TRBJ2-3
clone size: NA

CDR3 DNA: TGTGCCAGCAGCTTAGTGGCGACAAAAGAGACCCAGTACTTC
CDR3 protein: CASSLVATKETQYF
V gene: TRBV7-2
D gene: NA
J gene: TRBJ2-5
clone size: NA

CDR3 DNA: TGTGCCTGGAGTGTAGGACAGGGGGGCACTGAAGCTTTCTTT
CDR3 protein: CAWSVGQGGTEAFF
V gene: TRBV30
D gene: TRBD1
J gene: TRBJ1-1
clone size: NA

CDR3 DNA: TGTGCCAGCTCACTTCTCCTGTCTAGCAGTATCTACGAGCAGTACTTC
CDR3 protein: CASSLLLSSSIYEQYF
V gene: TRBV18
D gene: NA
J gene: TRBJ2-7
clone size: NA

CDR3 DNA: TGCGCCAGCAGTGAGTCAACTAGCAGAGACGACTCCTACGAGCAGTACTTC
CDR3 protein: CASSESTSRDDSYEQYF
V gene: TRBV10-1
D gene: NA
J gene: TRBJ2-7
clone size: NA

CDR3 DNA: TGTGCCTGGTCCCAACAGGGGGCCGGTGAAAAACTGTTTTTT
CDR3 protein: CAWSQQGAGEKLFF
V gene: TRBV30
D gene: TRBD1
J gene: TRBJ1-4
clone size: NA

CDR3 DNA: TGTGCCAGCAGCATAAACAGGCCTACCTACAATGAGCAGTTCTTC
CDR3 protein: CASSINRPTYNEQFF
V gene: TRBV5-6
D gene: NA
J gene: TRBJ2-1
clone size: NA

CDR3 DNA: TGCGCCAGCAGCTTGGTGTCGCAGAACACCGGGGAGCTGTTTTTT
CDR3 protein: CASSLVSQNTGELFF
V gene: TRBV5-1
D gene: NA
J gene: TRBJ2-2
clone size: NA

CDR3 DNA: TGCGCCAGCAGCCCCCTCCCTAGCGGCTCCTACAATGAGCAGTTCTTC
CDR3 protein: CASSPLPSGSYNEQFF
V gene: TRBV5-1
D gene: TRBD2
J gene: TRBJ2-1
clone size: NA

CDR3 DNA: TGTGCCTGGAGCGGGGCTGTGGGGCGGGAGTGGAGGAAGACCCAGTACTTC
CDR3 protein: CAWSGAVGREWRKTQYF
V gene: TRBV30
D gene: TRBD2
J gene: TRBJ2-5
clone size: NA

CDR3 DNA: TGTGCCAGCAGCGTAGCTATAGGTCCCACCGGGGAGCTGTTTTTT
CDR3 protein: CASSVAIGPTGELFF
V gene: TRBV9
D gene: NA
J gene: TRBJ2-2
clone size: NA

CDR3 DNA: TGCGCCAGCAGCTTGTTAGGTCAAACCGGGGAGCTGTTTTTT
CDR3 protein: CASSLLGQTGELFF
V gene: TRBV5-1
D gene: NA
J gene: TRBJ2-2
clone size: NA

CDR3 DNA: TGTGCCAGCAGCAGCCTGGACAGGGGCCGGACCGGGGAGCTGTTTTTT
CDR3 protein: CASSSLDRGRTGELFF
V gene: TRBV28
D gene: TRBD1
J gene: TRBJ2-2
clone size: NA

CDR3 DNA: TGTGCCTGGAGTCCTACAGGGCCTATGAACACTGAAGCTTTCTTT
CDR3 protein: CAWSPTGPMNTEAFF
V gene: TRBV30
D gene: NA
J gene: TRBJ1-1
clone size: NA

CDR3 DNA: TGTGCCAGCAGTAACGAAATGAACACTGAAGCTTTCTTT
CDR3 protein: CASSNEMNTEAFF
V gene: TRBV6-5
D gene: NA
J gene: TRBJ1-1
clone size: NA

CDR3 DNA: TGTGCCAGCAGCTCTCAGGGGGCGAACGTGAAGACCCAGTACTTC
CDR3 protein: CASSSQGANVKTQYF
V gene: TRBV5-6
D gene: TRBD1
J gene: TRBJ2-5
clone size: NA

CDR3 DNA: TGCGCCAGCAGCTTGGGTACAGGGATAGATACGCAGTATTTT
CDR3 protein: CASSLGTGIDTQYF
V gene: TRBV5-1
D gene: NA
J gene: TRBJ2-3
clone size: NA

CDR3 DNA: TGTGCCACCAGCAGAGAGGGACTAGCGGCCGACTCCTACGAGCAGTACTTC
CDR3 protein: CATSREGLAADSYEQYF
V gene: TRBV15
D gene: TRBD2
J gene: TRBJ2-7
clone size: NA

CDR3 DNA: TGTGCCAGCAGTTACGAGCTAGCGGTAAACAATGAGCAGTTCTTC
CDR3 protein: CASSYELAVNNEQFF
V gene: TRBV6-6
D gene: TRBD2
J gene: TRBJ2-1
clone size: NA

CDR3 DNA: TGTGCCAGCACCCGCAGGGGGCGAGGGGAGCTGTTTTTT
CDR3 protein: CASTRRGRGELFF
V gene: TRBV28
D gene: TRBD1
J gene: TRBJ2-2
clone size: NA

CDR3 DNA: TGTGCTAGTGGTTCGGGGACAGGGGTTAATTCACCCCTCCACTTT
CDR3 protein: CASGSGTGVNSPLHF
V gene: TRBV12-5
D gene: TRBD1
J gene: TRBJ1-6
clone size: NA

CDR3 DNA: TGTGCCAGCAGCGGGGCGGTGACAGATACGCAGTATTTT
CDR3 protein: CASSGAVTDTQYF
V gene: TRBV9
D gene: NA
J gene: TRBJ2-3
clone size: NA

CDR3 DNA: TGTGCCAGCAGCTTTTTTGTCGGGGCCGGAGACTATGGCTACACCTTC
CDR3 protein: CASSFFVGAGDYGYTF
V gene: TRBV7-9
D gene: NA
J gene: TRBJ1-2
clone size: NA

CDR3 DNA: TGTGCCAGCAGCTGGGGGGGGGCGAGTCAGCCCCAGCATTTT
CDR3 protein: CASSWGGASQPQHF
V gene: TRBV7-9
D gene: NA
J gene: TRBJ1-5
clone size: NA